This entry lists 32 T cell receptor beta chains sequenced from one sample in a study of blood T cell repertoires in COVID-19. Sequencing was performed with immunoSEQ multiplex PCR; in TCRdb, only in-frame clones are kept and a portion is missing. There are about 140,000 clones in the sample; over 70% occur only once, and less than 2% lies in the top ten. Sequences were obtained from peripheral blood. Source of these receptors: a woman aged 55-70 years with acute or convalescent COVID-19.

The J gene is TRBJ2-7, the V gene TRBV6-2 or TRBV6-3; 7 nucleotides agree with TRBD2. Germline assignment: CDR1 MNHEY and CDR2 SVGEGT. There are 14 residues in the CDR3. V lost 2 bases, J lost 2 bases, and 3 bases stayed unmatched. The CDR3 coding sequence is TGTGCCAGCAGTTACACGGCGGGAGCCTACGAGCAGTACTTC. Protein product: CASSYTAGAYEQYF.

This clone occurred once. This rearrangement joins TRBV5-1 to TRBJ1-1; possible D gene TRBD1, 5 bases. The length of the CDR3 is 14 residues. V was trimmed by 3 bases and J by 3 bases, leaving 12 bases between them. In germline, CDR1 is SGHRS, CDR2 YFSETQ. CDR3 nucleotide sequence: TGCGCCAGCAGCTCCTCGTTCAGGGACACTGAAGCTTTCTTT. Protein: CASSSSFRDTEAFF.

The V and J genes are TRBV28 and TRBJ2-1; D possibly corresponds to TRBD2 (5 bases). The CDR3 consists of 12 residues. Germline CDR1 reads MDHEN; CDR2 reads SYDVKM. V was pared by 5 bases and J by 10 bases, with 12 bases between. This CDR3 is CASSLTSFEQFF. The CDR3 bases are TGTGCCAGCAGTCTTACTAGTTTCGAGCAGTTCTTC.

The chain combines TRBV18 with TRBJ2-3; D may be TRBD2 (5 bases). There are 14 residues in the CDR3. V lost 4 bases, J lost 4 bases, and 12 bases lay in between. Looked up from germline, CDR1 is KGHSH and CDR2 is LQKENI. The CDR3 DNA follows: TGTGCCAGCTCACGATTCAAGGAGGCAGATACGCAGTATTTT. It encodes CASSRFKEADTQYF.

The rearrangement links TRBV12-3 or TRBV12-4 to TRBJ2-1; D remains unclear. This CDR3 region has 13 residues. Trimming removed 7 bases at V and 6 bases at J, with 13 bases between. The CDR3 reads CASNAIPGNEQFF. As DNA, the CDR3 is TGTGCCAGCAACGCCATCCCAGGCAATGAGCAGTTCTTC.

This chain joins TRBV3-1 (or the pseudogene TRBV3-2) and TRBJ2-7; no clear D. Trimming cost V 3 bases and J 0 bases, with 18 bases left between them. The CDR3 runs to 17 residues. The germline V gene encodes CDR1 LGHDT and CDR2 YNNKEL (reference sequence). CDR3 DNA: TGTGCCAGCAGCCACTCACAATCGTGGCAAACCTCCTACGAGCAGTACTTC. Amino acid sequence: CASSHSQSWQTSYEQYF.

The chain joins TRBV6-6 to TRBJ1-5; D is unclear. The germline CDR1 and CDR2 sequences are MNHNY and SVGAGI (reference sequence). The ends were cut back, 6 bases at V and 8 bases at J, with 14 bases in the middle. The CDR3 is 13 amino acids. The CDR3 region has the DNA TGTGCCAGCAGCTCTAGCCCCGATGAGCCCCAGCATTTT. This gives the protein CASSSSPDEPQHF.

The V gene is TRBV2, the J gene TRBJ2-7, with D possibly being TRBD2 (6 bases). V was shortened by 6 bases and J by 0 bases, with 12 bases between the two germline ends. CDR1 is SNHLY, CDR2 FYNNEI, per germline. This CDR3 has 14 residues. The CDR3 DNA follows: TGTGCCAGCAGAAGACTAGAGAGCTCCTACGAGCAGTACTTC. Its translation is CASRRLESSYEQYF. Combining the CDR3 with reference TRBV2 and TRBJ2-7 gives the whole variable domain EPEVTQTPSHQVTQMGQEVILRCVPISNHLYFYWYRQILGQKVEFLVSFYNNEISEKSEIFDDQFSVERPDGSNFTLKIRSTKLEDSAMYFCASRRLESSYEQYFGPGTRLTVT.

The gene calls are TRBV4-1 and TRBJ2-1; 10 nucleotides agree with TRBD2. CDR1 is MGHRA and CDR2 is YSYEKL in the germline V gene. The V segment lost 0 bases and the J segment 4 bases; nucleotides outside the gene matches: 12. The CDR3 extends over 19 amino acids. The DNA for the CDR3 is TGCGCCAGCAGCCAAGATTTCACTAGCGGGGACCAACATTACAATGAGCAGTTCTTC. It yields the protein CASSQDFTSGDQHYNEQFF.

The V gene is TRBV30, the J gene TRBJ1-4; no firm D call. The germline CDR1 and CDR2 sequences are GTSNPN and SVGIG (reference sequence). This CDR3 is built from 14 residues. Trimming pared 0 bases from V and 7 bases from J, leaving 12 bases between. The CDR3 bases are TGTGCCTGGAGTGTTAAAAGTGACTCTGAAAAACTGTTTTTT. Translated: CAWSVKSDSEKLFF.

This clone was recorded a few times. V usage is TRBV15 and J usage is TRBJ1-4, with TRBD1 matching 7 bases. Losses at the gene ends were 6 bases for V and 4 bases for J; bases not matched to a gene: 5. This CDR3 is 14 amino acids long. Germline CDR1 and CDR2: LNHNV and YYDKDF (reference sequence). The CDR3 loop reads CATSSGTVNEKLFF. CDR3 nucleotide sequence: TGTGCCACCAGTAGCGGGACAGTTAATGAAAAACTGTTTTTT.

The rearrangement links TRBV14 to TRBJ2-1; 7 bases match TRBD2. J lost 4 bases, V lost 3 bases, and 9 bases had no gene match. CDR3 length: 16 residues. The V gene's germline CDR1 is SGHDN and CDR2 FVKESK. CDR3: CASSQKRELRYNEQFF. The CDR3 DNA follows: TGTGCCAGCAGCCAGAAGCGGGAACTTCGGTACAATGAGCAGTTCTTC.

The V and J genes are TRBV15 and TRBJ1-1, with D possibly TRBD1 on 5 matching bases. This CDR3 spans 13 amino acids. Deletions cut 0 bases from V and 11 bases from J, with 13 bases between. From germline, CDR1 is LNHNV and CDR2 YYDKDF (reference sequence). The CDR3 nucleotides read TGTGCCACCAGCAGAGACAGCCGGGCAGGGGCTTTCTTT. Amino acids: CATSRDSRAGAFF.

This chain links TRBV27 with TRBJ2-3, with 11 bases fitting TRBD2. J lost 2 bases, V lost 6 bases, and 13 bases had no gene match. Germline assignment: CDR1 MNHEY and CDR2 SMNVEV (reference sequence). The CDR3 loop spans 18 amino acids. The CDR3 DNA reads as TGTGCCAGCAGCCCTACAAGCTTAGCGGGAGGGTACACAGATACGCAGTATTTT. Residues: CASSPTSLAGGYTDTQYF.

This sequence joins TRBV6-5 and TRBJ2-2, with TRBD1 as a possible D gene (5 bases). The CDR3 is 13 amino acids. With 9 bases removed from V and 2 bases from J, the gap between germline ends came to 10 bases. The germline gives CDR1 MNHEY, CDR2 SVGAGI. The CDR3 reads CASQQVNTGELFF. The CDR3 nucleotides read TGTGCCAGTCAACAGGTTAACACCGGGGAGCTGTTTTTT.

This chain joins TRBV27 and TRBJ2-5, with unresolved D. This CDR3 contains 14 residues. V lost 2 bases to trimming and J lost 4 bases, with 11 bases between them. Germline V gene lookup returns CDR1 MNHEY and CDR2 SMNVEV (reference sequence). CDR3 in DNA: TGTGCCAGCAGTTTAGATCAAACGCGAGAGACCCAGTACTTC. It encodes CASSLDQTRETQYF.

The chain combines TRBV6-5 with TRBJ1-1; TRBD1 is a possible D gene (5 bases). The CDR3 length is 11 residues. The V gene's germline CDR1 is MNHEY and CDR2 SVGAGI. Trimming stripped 9 bases from V and 7 bases from J, with 12 bases between. This CDR3 is CASRGMGEAFF. For the CDR3, the DNA is TGTGCCAGTAGGGGTATGGGTGAAGCTTTCTTT.

This rearrangement joins TRBV27 to TRBJ2-7, with TRBD2 identical over 7 bases. The V segment lost 0 bases and the J segment 6 bases; nucleotides outside the gene matches: 5. The CDR3 has 14 residues. CDR1 is MNHEY, CDR2 SMNVEV, per germline (reference sequence). CDR3 loop: CASSLSRLAVEQYF. CDR3 in DNA: TGTGCCAGCAGTTTATCAAGGCTAGCGGTCGAGCAGTACTTC.

The rearrangement uses TRBV28 and TRBJ2-1; maybe TRBD1 (5 bases). The CDR3 is made up of 14 amino acids. The V end was cut by 11 bases, the J end by 0 bases, with 14 bases between. The germline V gene has CDR1 MDHEN and CDR2 SYDVKM. The CDR3: CASARRGSYNEQFF. DNA for the CDR3: TGTGCCTCCGCTAGAAGGGGCTCCTACAATGAGCAGTTCTTC. Drawing the rest from reference TRBV28 and TRBJ2-1, the complete variable domain is DVKVTQSSRYLVKRTGEKVFLECVQDMDHENMFWYRQDPGLGLRLIYFSYDVKMKEKGDIPEGYSVSREKKERFSLILESASTNQTSMYLCASARRGSYNEQFFGPGTRLTVL.

This sequence joins TRBV5-1 and TRBJ2-5; TRBD1 matches 7 bases. Trimming at V came to 4 bases and at J to 5 bases, leaving 11 bases not matched to a gene. This CDR3 is built from 15 residues. Germline values: CDR1 SGHRS, CDR2 YFSETQ. The CDR3 protein is CASSVSTGNTETQYF. As DNA, the CDR3 is TGCGCCAGCAGCGTATCGACAGGGAACACTGAGACCCAGTACTTC.

V and J are TRBV6-1 and TRBJ2-7, with 11 positions matching TRBD2. With V trimmed by 4 bases and J by 2 bases, 10 bases remained unmatched. The CDR3 spans 17 residues. Germline V gene lookup returns CDR1 MNHNS and CDR2 SASEGT. CDR3 DNA sequence: TGTGCCAGCAGTGTGAACCTTTCTAGCGGGAGGCCCTACGAGCAGTACTTC. As protein: CASSVNLSSGRPYEQYF.

This clone was detected a few times. V usage is TRBV10-3 and J usage is TRBJ1-1, with 8 bases matching TRBD1. The CDR3 runs 15 residues. Trimming at V came to 4 bases and at J to 3 bases, leaving 7 bases not matched to a gene. Germline V gene data show CDR1 as ENHRY and CDR2 as SYGVKD. In DNA, the CDR3 is TGTGCCATCAGTGCCGCGGACAGGGTTTACACTGAAGCTTTCTTT. Amino acids: CAISAADRVYTEAFF.

This chain links TRBV11-2 with TRBJ2-1; D is possibly TRBD2 (7 bases). Germline loops: CDR1 SGHAT, CDR2 FQNNGV. The CDR3 contains 15 residues. Between the trimmed V and J ends, which lost 6 bases and 8 bases, there was a span of 20 bases. CDR3 region: CASRAGAYRVDEQFF. In DNA form, the CDR3 reads TGTGCCAGCAGGGCGGGGGCCTACAGAGTCGATGAGCAGTTCTTC.

The chain has TRBV28 and TRBJ1-2; D unclear. Trimming left V 2 bases short and J 14 bases short, with 18 bases between. Germline-derived CDR1 and CDR2 are MDHEN and SYDVKM. The CDR3 length is 13 residues. The CDR3 loop is CASSLVVYGGYTF. The CDR3 DNA is TGTGCCAGCAGTTTAGTCGTTTACGGCGGGTATACCTTC.

The rearrangement links TRBV3-1 (or the pseudogene TRBV3-2) to TRBJ1-4; 9 bases line up with TRBD1. The CDR3 consists of 15 residues. Germline loops: CDR1 LGHDT, CDR2 YNNKEL (reference sequence). With 3 bases clipped from V and 7 bases from J, the junction kept 6 bases outside the gene matches. CDR3 amino acids: CASSHHRGLAEKLFF. Here the CDR3 DNA reads TGTGCCAGCAGCCATCACAGGGGGCTGGCTGAAAAACTGTTTTTT.

The chain couples TRBV30 to TRBJ1-6, with TRBD1 identical over 9 bases. The germline CDR1 and CDR2 sequences are GTSNPN and SVGIG (reference sequence). The CDR3 has 15 residues. The J segment lost 7 bases and the V segment lost 3 bases, leaving 7 bases of the junction unmatched. The CDR3 region is CAWRLSGTGNSPLHF. DNA for the CDR3: TGTGCCTGGAGGCTATCCGGGACAGGGAATTCACCCCTCCACTTT.

CDR3 sequence: CASSLGGDSPLHF. The CDR3 DNA sequence: TGCGCCAGCAGCTTGGGGGGGGATTCACCCCTCCACTTT. The chain joins TRBV5-1 to TRBJ1-6; D is possibly TRBD1 (5 bases). Trimming took off 0 bases at V and 8 bases at J, with 6 bases between the two ends. The CDR3 loop spans 13 amino acids. Germline-derived CDR1 and CDR2 are SGHRS and YFSETQ.

This clone appeared a single time. The V and J genes are TRBV12-5 and TRBJ2-7; TRBD1 agrees at 9 bases. V gave up 7 bases and J gave up 5 bases; unmatched junction bases: 9. The CDR3 contains 14 residues. Germline CDR1 reads LGHNT; CDR2 reads FRNRAP. CDR3 amino acids: CASENRDRVHEQYF. The CDR3 DNA reads TGTGCTAGTGAAAACCGGGACAGGGTCCACGAGCAGTACTTC. Variable domain in full (rest from reference TRBV12-5 and TRBJ2-7): DARVTQTPRHKVTEMGQEVTMRCQPILGHNTVFWYRQTMMQGLELLAYFRNRAPLDDSGMPKDRFSAEMPDATLATLKIQPSEPRDSAVYFCASENRDRVHEQYFGPGTRLTVT.

The chain joins TRBV9 to TRBJ1-4; a weak D match, TRBD1 (5 bases). This CDR3 contains 14 residues. V lost 0 bases to trimming and J lost 7 bases, with 10 bases between them. CDR1 SGDLS and CDR2 YYNGEE come from the germline V gene. CDR3 loop: CASSVEGYGEKLFF. CDR3 nucleotide sequence: TGTGCCAGCAGCGTAGAGGGGTACGGTGAAAAACTGTTTTTT.

The chain uses TRBV27 and TRBJ2-7; 9 bases match TRBD1. The CDR3 runs 15 residues. The V segment lost 4 bases and the J segment 4 bases; nucleotides outside the gene matches: 8. The germline CDR1 and CDR2 sequences are MNHEY and SMNVEV (reference sequence). CDR3 in DNA: TGTGCCAGCAGTTCTTCCGGGACAGGGACTTACGAGCAGTACTTC. It yields the protein CASSSSGTGTYEQYF.

This chain links TRBV27 with TRBJ1-3; the match to TRBD1 covers 7 bases. CDR1 and CDR2 from the germline V gene are MNHEY and SMNVEV (reference sequence). V shed 4 bases and J 0 bases; nucleotides not matched to a gene: 9. The CDR3 sequence is 17 residues long. DNA for the CDR3: TGTGCCAGCAGTTCACTAAGGACAGGTTTCTCTGGAAACACCATATATTTT. It codes for CASSSLRTGFSGNTIYF.

V usage is TRBV2 and J usage is TRBJ2-7; 9 bases agree with TRBD2. With 2 bases clipped from V and 5 bases from J, the junction kept 7 bases outside the gene matches. CDR1 SNHLY and CDR2 FYNNEI come from the germline V gene. CDR3 length: 15 amino acids. The CDR3 sequence is CASSERASGMNEQYF. The CDR3 bases are TGTGCCAGCAGTGAAAGGGCTAGCGGGATGAACGAGCAGTACTTC.